These 29 T cell receptor beta chains originate from one sample sequenced in a study of OX40 agonist ivuxolimab in advanced cancers. Sequenced by immunoSEQ multiplex PCR; TCRdb stores in-frame clones only, minus some. The table has about 76,000 clones, less than 90% seen once. Sequenced material: CD4+ or CD8+ T cells sorted from blood, taken in a trial of the OX40 agonist ivuxolimab. Receptors were obtained from an adult with an advanced solid tumor such as melanoma, head and neck, liver or kidney cancer.

This rearrangement joins TRBV2 to TRBJ2-7; 12 bases align to TRBD2. In germline, CDR1 is SNHLY, CDR2 FYNNEI. The CDR3 loop spans 15 amino acids. Germline trimming cut 4 bases from V and 1 base from J; bases unmatched to any gene: 2. CDR3 sequence reads: CASSVLAGGSYEQYF. CDR3 nucleotide sequence: TGTGCCAGCAGTGTACTAGCGGGGGGTTCCTACGAGCAGTACTTC.

This chain uses TRBV27 with TRBJ2-6; D gene unclear. The CDR3 is 15 residues long. Trimming shortened V by 2 bases and J by 0 bases, and 5 bases separated the two germline ends. Looked up from germline, CDR1 is MNHEY and CDR2 is SMNVEV (reference sequence). The CDR3, as DNA: TGTGCCAGCAGTTTAACGATCTCTGGGGCCAACGTCCTGACTTTC. This sequence encodes CASSLTISGANVLTF.

The rearrangement uses TRBV7-2 and TRBJ2-7, with 10 bases identical to TRBD2. The germline CDR1 and CDR2 sequences are SGHTA and FQGNSA. This CDR3 is built from 18 residues. The ends lost 2 bases at V and 6 bases at J; junction bases unmatched: 16. The CDR3 nucleotides are TGTGCCAGCAGCTTAATTCGTCTAGCGGGGGACCGAGGGGGCGAGCAGTACTTC. Translating gives CASSLIRLAGDRGGEQYF.

This chain links TRBV6-5 with TRBJ2-7; tentatively, D is TRBD1 (5 bases). The CDR3 extends over 14 amino acids. Germline V CDR1 and CDR2: MNHEY, SVGAGI. Trimming removed 8 bases at V and 2 bases at J, with 16 bases between. CDR3 DNA sequence: TGTGCCAGCTCATGGACACTGTTAACCTACGAGCAGTACTTC. Amino acid sequence: CASSWTLLTYEQYF.

V is TRBV14 and J is TRBJ2-7; no clear D. Germline V gene lookup returns CDR1 SGHDN and CDR2 FVKESK. V was trimmed by 0 bases and J by 0 bases, leaving 6 bases between them. The length of the CDR3 is 14 residues. The CDR3 nucleotides are TGTGCCAGCAGCCAAGACCACTTCTCCTACGAGCAGTACTTC. This gives the protein CASSQDHFSYEQYF.

The CDR3 is CSVVKARTGLRTKNIQYF. CDR3 nucleotide sequence: TGCAGCGTTGTGAAAGCGCGGACAGGGTTGAGGACCAAAAACATTCAGTACTTC. The chain has TRBV29-1 and TRBJ2-4; 8 nucleotides line up with TRBD1. Germline V gene sequence: CDR1 SQVTM, CDR2 ANQGSEA. Trimming cost V 4 bases and J 2 bases; bases outside gene matches: 16. CDR3 length equals 18 residues.

This sequence joins TRBV14 and TRBJ1-3; a weak D match, TRBD1 (5 bases). CDR1 and CDR2 (germline): SGHDN, FVKESK. Trimming removed 3 bases at V and 2 bases at J, with 17 bases between. The CDR3 has 17 amino acids. The CDR3 reads CASSQSGARRTGNTIYF. The CDR3 bases are TGTGCCAGCAGCCAGTCCGGGGCGCGTAGAACTGGAAACACCATATATTTT.

This clone has a single count. This rearrangement joins TRBV9 to TRBJ1-5, with D maybe TRBD1 (6 bases). The length of the CDR3 is 15 residues. Germline CDR1 reads SGDLS; CDR2 reads YYNGEE. The V gene lost 0 bases and the J gene lost 5 bases, with 12 bases spanning the gap. CDR3: CASSVEGGIDQPQHF. In DNA form, the CDR3 reads TGTGCCAGCAGCGTAGAGGGGGGTATAGATCAGCCCCAGCATTTT.

The CDR3 DNA sequence: TGTGCCAGCAGCCTCGGGACAGGAGGGCAGCCCCAGCATTTT. It yields the protein CASSLGTGGQPQHF. The chain combines TRBV6-5 with TRBJ1-5; 8 nucleotides match TRBD1. The germline V gene has CDR1 MNHEY and CDR2 SVGAGI. The CDR3 sequence is 14 residues long. Trimming took 6 bases from V and 7 from J; bases not matched to a gene: 8.

The chain recombines TRBV9 with TRBJ2-7, with TRBD1 matching 7 bases. This CDR3 comprises 14 residues. After removal of 4 bases from V and 4 bases from J, the junction contained 8 bases not matched to a gene. Germline V gene data show CDR1 as SGDLS and CDR2 as YYNGEE. DNA for the CDR3: TGTGCCAGCAGCCCCACGGGACAGAGATACGAGCAGTACTTC. This sequence encodes CASSPTGQRYEQYF.

The V call is TRBV12-5, the J call TRBJ2-5; the D gene is possibly TRBD1 (6 bases). With 5 bases removed from V and 1 base from J, the gap between germline ends came to 11 bases. CDR3 length equals 14 residues. Germline-derived CDR1 and CDR2 are LGHNT and FRNRAP. CDR3: CASGPGQPQETQYF. Here the CDR3 DNA reads TGTGCTAGTGGTCCCGGACAGCCCCAAGAGACCCAGTACTTC.

The chain uses TRBV6-5 and TRBJ2-7; no definite D call. Germline-derived CDR1 and CDR2 are MNHEY and SVGAGI. Between the trimmed V and J ends, which lost 5 bases and 0 bases, there was a span of 14 bases. The CDR3 sequence is 15 residues long. This CDR3 reads CASSLSPRSSYEQYF. In nucleotides, the CDR3 is TGTGCCAGCAGTCTTTCCCCAAGGAGCTCCTACGAGCAGTACTTC.

The rearrangement uses TRBV6-5 and TRBJ2-7; D gene unclear. V shed 5 bases and J shed 0 bases, with 11 bases lying between them. The CDR3 is 14 residues long. The germline gives CDR1 MNHEY, CDR2 SVGAGI. The CDR3 nucleotides are TGTGCCAGCAGTCCCAGGCAGAGCTCCTACGAGCAGTACTTC. It is translated as CASSPRQSSYEQYF.

This chain uses TRBV6-5 with TRBJ1-1; unclear D gene. Germline assignment: CDR1 MNHEY and CDR2 SVGAGI. Trimming left V 5 bases short and J 5 bases short, with 9 bases between. The CDR3 runs to 12 residues. In DNA form, the CDR3 reads TGTGCCAGCAGTCTACAGAAGACTGAAGCTTTCTTT. It translates to CASSLQKTEAFF.

The chain carries TRBV7-9 and TRBJ2-6; D ambiguous. Trimming left V 0 bases short and J 0 bases short, with 9 bases between. Germline loops: CDR1 SEHNR, CDR2 FQNEAQ (reference sequence). The CDR3 is 17 residues long. For the CDR3, the DNA is TGTGCCAGCAGCTTAGCGCTAAAGGACTCTGGGGCCAACGTCCTGACTTTC. Translated: CASSLALKDSGANVLTF.

This clone was counted once. V and J are TRBV27 and TRBJ2-1; maybe TRBD1 (5 bases). This CDR3 spans 13 amino acids. The V gene's germline CDR1 is MNHEY and CDR2 SMNVEV (reference sequence). V lost 8 bases and J lost 4, with 12 bases in between. The CDR3: CASRARQYNEQFF. CDR3 nucleotides: TGTGCCAGCCGAGCGCGACAGTACAATGAGCAGTTCTTC.

The rearrangement uses TRBV6-6 and TRBJ2-5, with unresolved D. The CDR3 totals 12 residues. Germline CDR1 reads MNHNY; CDR2 reads SVGAGI (reference sequence). The V gene lost 8 bases and the J gene lost 2 bases, with 9 bases spanning the gap. The CDR3 sequence: CASAPPQETQYF. CDR3 DNA: TGTGCCAGCGCCCCGCCACAAGAGACCCAGTACTTC.

The chain joins TRBV6-6 to TRBJ2-1; weak D call: TRBD2 (5 bases). The germline V and J ends were trimmed by 5 bases and 4 bases, with 12 bases remaining between them. Germline-derived CDR1 and CDR2 are MNHNY and SVGAGI (reference sequence). This CDR3 has 14 amino acids. CDR3: CASSKGLTYNEQFF. The DNA for the CDR3 is TGTGCCAGCAGTAAAGGACTGACTTACAATGAGCAGTTCTTC.

V and J are TRBV4-3 and TRBJ2-7; 7 bases map to TRBD2. This CDR3 has 12 amino acids. Germline assignment: CDR1 LGHNA and CDR2 YSLEER. Trimming took 0 bases from V and 7 from J; bases not matched to a gene: 0. The CDR3 spells CASSQEGGEQYF. In nucleotides, the CDR3 is TGCGCCAGCAGCCAAGAGGGAGGGGAGCAGTACTTC.

This chain connects TRBV9 to TRBJ2-7, with 7 bases that match TRBD2. The V gene end was trimmed by 4 bases and the J gene end by 2 bases; junction bases not matched to a gene: 9. This CDR3 contains 15 residues. Germline V gene sequence: CDR1 SGDLS, CDR2 YYNGEE. DNA of the CDR3: TGTGCCAGCAGCAAGGAGGTTGGGGGGGCCTACGAGCAGTACTTC. This encodes CASSKEVGGAYEQYF.

The chain joins TRBV6-5 to TRBJ2-7, with D possibly matching TRBD2 (6 bases). V was clipped by 10 bases and J by 7 bases, with 17 bases between them. The germline gives CDR1 MNHEY, CDR2 SVGAGI. The CDR3 is 12 residues long. The CDR3: CATRGTGVEQYF. CDR3 DNA: TGTGCCACCAGAGGGACGGGGGTTGAGCAGTACTTC.

The rearrangement uses TRBV20-1 and TRBJ2-1, with 7 bases that match TRBD2. CDR1 and CDR2 from the germline V gene are DFQATT and SNEGSKA (reference sequence). The CDR3 totals 11 residues. The CDR3 DNA follows: TGCAGCTCGGGGGGATACAATGAGCAGTTCTTC. Translated, it gives CSSGGYNEQFF.

The genes are TRBV6-5 and TRBJ1-6; the match to TRBD1 covers 9 bases. This CDR3 is 13 amino acids long. V gave up 8 bases and J gave up 7 bases; unmatched junction bases: 3. Per germline, CDR1 MNHEY and CDR2 SVGAGI. CDR3 in amino acids: CASGTGRNSPLHF. The CDR3 DNA follows: TGTGCCAGCGGGACAGGGAGGAATTCACCCCTCCACTTT.

The CDR3 bases are TGTGCCAGCAGCTTTGGTACAGGGGGCACAGATACGCAGTATTTT. This gives the protein CASSFGTGGTDTQYF. The V and J genes are TRBV7-9 and TRBJ2-3; 7 bases line up with TRBD1. J was trimmed by 1 base and V by 3 bases; bases with no gene match: 4. The CDR3 loop spans 15 amino acids. Germline lookup yields CDR1 SEHNR and CDR2 FQNEAQ (reference sequence).

Only one count was recorded for this clone. The chain has TRBV30 and TRBJ1-6; 8 bases line up with TRBD1. With V trimmed by 4 bases and J by 10 bases, 6 bases remained unmatched. CDR1 GTSNPN and CDR2 SVGIG come from the germline V gene (reference sequence). CDR3 size: 13 residues. CDR3 in amino acids: CAWTGQGESPLHF. The CDR3 nucleotides are TGTGCCTGGACCGGACAGGGCGAATCACCCCTCCACTTT.

This chain links TRBV19 with TRBJ1-4, with D perhaps TRBD1 (5 bases). Germline lookup yields CDR1 LNHDA and CDR2 SQIVND (reference sequence). Trimming took 5 bases from V and 7 from J, leaving 17 bases between them. CDR3 length equals 15 residues. The CDR3 loop is CASSGTRVFGEKLFF. DNA for the CDR3: TGTGCCAGTAGTGGAACCAGGGTTTTCGGTGAAAAACTGTTTTTT.

This clone occurred a few times. This chain connects TRBV2 to TRBJ1-5; D not certain. Germline V CDR1 and CDR2: SNHLY, FYNNEI. This CDR3 has 15 amino acids. Between the trimmed V and J ends, which lost 8 bases and 0 bases, there was a span of 14 bases. CDR3 loop: CASGQASRSNQPQHF. CDR3 in DNA: TGTGCCAGCGGGCAGGCTAGTCGTAGCAATCAGCCCCAGCATTTT.

In regard to this clone: The sample contains more than one DNA sequence encoding this CDR3. The V gene is TRBV6-5, the J gene TRBJ1-3; D is uncertain. Germline CDR1 is MNHEY and CDR2 is SVGAGI. The CDR3 consists of 16 residues. The V gene lost 0 bases and the J gene lost 0 bases, with 9 bases spanning the gap. CDR3 DNA: TGTGCCAGCAGTTACTCAAGGCTCAGCTCTGGAAACACCATATATTTT. Its translation: CASSYSRLSSGNTIYF.

The rearrangement joins TRBV7-2 to TRBJ2-1, with 10 bases lining up with TRBD2. The CDR3 extends over 16 amino acids. Germline V gene sequence: CDR1 SGHTA, CDR2 FQGNSA. The V gene end was trimmed by 3 bases and the J gene end by 8 bases; junction bases not matched to a gene: 10. In DNA form, the CDR3 reads TGTGCCAGCAGCTTCTTGAGCGGGAGGGCCGGCGATGAGCAGTTCTTC. Translated: CASSFLSGRAGDEQFF.